This TCR beta chain came from a study of CD8+CD57+ T cells in acquired aplastic anemia. Study at large: Quantities of DNA derived from sorted CD4+ and CD8+ cells averaged roughly 3.4 ug. Study-level results: Sharing between patients and controls was observed for twenty-nine CD8+ CDR3 sequences.

Both TCR beta VDJ combination and CDR3 sequence profiling were carried out. Genomic DNA was the template for this profiling. TCRdb re-analysed the reads in MiXCR, keeping a single row per CDR3 protein. This table holds around 190,000 distinct CDR3 sequences, around half found once. CDR1 and CDR2 (germline): MGHDK, SYGVNS. CDR3 length equals 15 residues. V was clipped by 7 bases and J by 1 base; unmatched bases: 8. With respect to this clonotype: Its antigen is still unknown.

The V and J genes are TRBV25-1 and TRBJ2-7, with 9 bases lining up with TRBD2. This clonotype originated in a human donor in good health, serving as a control. Sequenced input: sorted CD4+, CD8+, or CD8+CD57+ T cells (not recorded which) from PBMCs. The CDR3 DNA follows: TGTGCCAGCACCCGTCTCGCGGGGGGGTCCTACGAGCAGTACTTC. Translation gives CASTRLAGGSYEQYF.